This TCR beta chain was sequenced during a study of cytomegalovirus exposure and HLA in healthy donors. Background on the study: Earlier work reported about 110 million unique TCR beta sequences from about 170 million T cells.

This PCR relied on a set of 60 Vbeta primers and 13 Jbeta primers. Repertoires were generated with immunoSEQ multiplex PCR, while TCRdb's copy carries only in-frame clones and drops some. The sample includes 90,000 to 140,000 clones, approximately 12% of them seen just once. Trimming at V came to 5 bases and at J to 0 bases, leaving 6 bases not matched to a gene. There are 16 residues in the CDR3. The germline gives CDR1 SNHLY, CDR2 FYNNEI. Sample: PBMCs. The TCR comes from a man in his forties in good health and CMV-seropositive. This rearrangement joins TRBV2 to TRBJ2-1; 8 bases map to TRBD2. The CDR3 bases are TGTGCCAGCAGTTCCCTGAGCGGGAGCTCCTACAATGAGCAGTTCTTC. This gives the protein CASSSLSGSSYNEQFF.